The T cell receptor (beta chain) under discussion was sequenced for a study of shared clonotypes between healthy human individuals. The overall study: CD4 naive and memory got three plates each, CD8 naive two, CD8 memory one. Broader study findings: Genetic and exposure-history diversity was limited by the small donor number. Non-shared clonotypes showed lower generation probabilities than clonotypes common to all four donors.

Under the authors' procedure: Quality scores were absent from the junction-only immunoSEQ sequences, so filtering differed. The table came from immunoSEQ multiplex PCR; TCRdb's copy has only in-frame clones and leaves some out. The V and J calls and the clone size are those of that table, but D and trimming were determined from the DNA. The top ten hold 0.055% to 0.07% of the sample, which has roughly 640,000 clones, 95% to 98% seen once. Comments on this clone: Its specificity is not known.

The sequence was collected from a woman aged 30 to 39 in good health. Sequencing was carried out using naive CD4+ T cells sorted from blood. Subset given: CD45RA+ positively selected.

The CDR3 sequence is CASSSLNYGYTF. In DNA form, the CDR3 reads TGTGCCAGCAGCTCGCTAAATTATGGCTACACCTTC. The V and J genes are TRBV5-4 and TRBJ1-2; D is ambiguous. Germline lookup yields CDR1 SGHNT and CDR2 YYREEE (reference sequence). Deletions cut 3 bases from V and 5 bases from J, with 8 bases between. The CDR3 extends over 12 amino acids.